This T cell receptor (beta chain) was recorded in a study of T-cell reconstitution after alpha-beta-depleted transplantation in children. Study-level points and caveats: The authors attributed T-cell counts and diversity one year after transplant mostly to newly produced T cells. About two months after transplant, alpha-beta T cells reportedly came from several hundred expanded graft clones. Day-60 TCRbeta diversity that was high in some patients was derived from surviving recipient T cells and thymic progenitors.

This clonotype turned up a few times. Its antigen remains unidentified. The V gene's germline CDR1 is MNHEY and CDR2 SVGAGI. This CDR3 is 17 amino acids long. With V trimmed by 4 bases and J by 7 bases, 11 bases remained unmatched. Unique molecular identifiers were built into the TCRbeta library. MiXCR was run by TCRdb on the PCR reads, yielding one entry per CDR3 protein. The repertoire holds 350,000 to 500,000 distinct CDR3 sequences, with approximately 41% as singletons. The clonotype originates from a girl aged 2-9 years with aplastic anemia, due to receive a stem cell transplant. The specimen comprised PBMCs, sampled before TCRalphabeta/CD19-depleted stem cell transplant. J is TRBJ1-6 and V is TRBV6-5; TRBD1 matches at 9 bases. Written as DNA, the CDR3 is TGTGCCAGCAGTTTTTCTCTCACAGGGGGCGTCAATTCACCCCTCCACTTT. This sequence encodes CASSFSLTGGVNSPLHF.